The TCR beta chain under discussion was sequenced for a study of a mutant IDH1 vaccine in newly diagnosed glioma (dated by TCRdb to the early 2020s). Turning to the overall study: Vaccination began 4-6 weeks after radiotherapy alone, or alongside temozolomide cycles in the chemotherapy-containing groups. The approximately 32 treated patients were roughly 62% male and around 40% female, with a mean age of around 40 years. Prior to enrollment, patients had been given standard therapy consisting of radiotherapy alone, temozolomide alone, or radiochemotherapy with temozolomide, with the combination given to most patients. The week-35 safety follow-up took place at visit V12, and the week-47 end of study took place at visit V13. Peripheral blood samples were drawn at six visits, namely V03 (baseline), V05, V07, V10, V12 and V13. For exploratory analyses, longitudinal TCRB deep sequencing was carried out in 25 treated patients wherever samples were available. Study-wide findings and limitations: PBMC samples for TCRB deep sequencing were selected based on availability. Pseudoprogression appeared unrelated to alterations in the top peripheral T cell clonotypes detected by TCRB sequencing. The authors stated that sample limitations prevented analyses of patient blood samples from being reproduced. Vaccine-induced immune responses across multiple MHC alleles were detected in 80% to 95% of patients.

Read against the paper, the sample's time point label means: week 35, safety follow-up. Each vaccine dose was 300 ug of a 20-mer mutant IDH1 peptide in Montanide, given subcutaneously with topical imiquimod. Across visits V03 through V10, patients got a total of eight vaccinations, given in weeks 1, 3, 5, 7, 11, 15, 19 and 23. The donors had newly diagnosed IDH1-mutant astrocytomas of WHO grade 3 or 4 that showed loss of nuclear ATRX. The samples were drawn from NOA16, a multicentre, single-arm, open-label phase I trial in Germany that tested a mutant IDH1 peptide vaccine in humans for the first time. Genomic DNA for TCRB sequencing was extracted from EDTA blood using the DNeasy Blood and Tissue Kit. Of note for this clone: Its antigen remains unidentified. Base qualities were left out, and no much larger clone turns up one base away.

Receptor amplification or capture employed the immunoSEQ multiplex PCR assay. Following the manufacturer's protocol, the hsTCRB Kit was used to amplify rearranged TCR beta chain sequences. TCRB libraries were sequenced on an Illumina MiSeq. In the authors' own workflow: Demultiplexing, trimming and gene mapping were performed with the kit vendor's proprietary platform. TCRdb retrieved this table from immuneACCESS and kept in-frame rearrangements only. Not all clones are present; in checked studies, unresolved V genes account for under half, and no reason is known for the remainder. V and J calls and clone size are given by that table; D and trimming were obtained from the DNA. The sample includes about 46,000 clones, with roughly 92% observed a single time. Of the sample, about 2.3% is held by the ten largest clones. The CDR3 runs 13 amino acids, cysteine and phenylalanine included. Left in the record is the CDR3 DNA by itself, 39 bases read in frame from the first base. V loses 0 bases of germline sequence and J loses 9 bases, and the interval between the two ends is 10 bases. The germline V gene specifies SGDLS as CDR1 and YYNGEE as CDR2.

This clonotype was sampled from a man aged 50 or older with glioma. The sequenced sample was PBMCs, obtained from a glioma patient whose treatment included an IDH1 peptide vaccine. This receptor chain uses TRBV9 and TRBJ1-5; no D gene can be assigned with confidence. The DNA sequence follows: TGTGCCAGCAGCGTAGGAACGAATAGGCCCCAGCATTTT. Translation gives CASSVGTNRPQHF.